This entry lists 29 T cell receptor beta chains sequenced from one sample in a study of vaccination effects on CD4 cells after COVID-19. These receptors' antigens are unknown. After roughly 11 days in culture, the CD4+ T cells were isolated. TCRdb keeps only in-frame clones here, not all; method: immunoSEQ multiplex PCR. The data hold about 74,000 clones, with roughly 80% observed a single time. The specimen was CD4+ T cells from PBMCs cultured without peptide, collected before COVID-19 vaccination. Receptors were obtained from a human donor who received a COVID-19 vaccine.

The chain is built from TRBV7-2 and TRBJ2-1, with 8 bases aligning to TRBD1. Looked up from germline, CDR1 is SGHTA and CDR2 is FQGNSA. With V trimmed by 1 base and J by 9 bases, 8 bases remained unmatched. This CDR3 has 15 residues. The CDR3 loop is CASSLVQGVRVEQFF. The CDR3 DNA reads TGTGCCAGCAGCTTAGTACAGGGGGTGAGGGTTGAGCAGTTCTTC.

The V gene is TRBV2, the J gene TRBJ2-1; 9 bases match TRBD1. CDR1 SNHLY and CDR2 FYNNEI come from the germline V gene. V trimming: 9 bases; J trimming: 6 bases; junction bases outside the gene matches: 12. This CDR3 spans 15 amino acids. CDR3 sequence (DNA): TGTGCCAGTTCCAGAGACTCGGGACAGGGCAATGAGCAGTTCTTC. Residues: CASSRDSGQGNEQFF.

This clone appeared once. This chain joins TRBV19 and TRBJ1-5, with TRBD1 identical over 12 bases. The CDR3 length is 15 residues. The germline V gene has CDR1 LNHDA and CDR2 SQIVND (reference sequence). Trimming cost V 10 bases and J 5 bases; bases outside gene matches: 9. The CDR3 here is CATTAGQGADQPQHF. In nucleotides, the CDR3 is TGTGCCACCACGGCGGGACAGGGGGCCGATCAGCCCCAGCATTTT.

Concerning this clone itself: An end of the junction differs from the germline gene, which may be a read error. The J gene is TRBJ2-3, the V gene TRBV2; 10 bases map to TRBD2. The CDR3 extends over 12 amino acids. Germline-derived CDR1 and CDR2 are SNHLY and FYNNEI. The CDR3 nucleotides read TGTGCCAGCGACGATCTAGCGGGGGCCCCCCCCTTT. This sequence encodes CASDDLAGAPPF.

The chain couples TRBV4-3 to TRBJ2-5; 10 bases are shared with TRBD2. The germline CDR1 and CDR2 sequences are LGHNA and YSLEER. The CDR3 length is 17 residues. V was pared by 1 base and J by 6 bases, with 11 bases of the junction left unmatched. The CDR3 nucleotides are TGCGCCAGCAGCCAAGGGTTTGGAGCGGGGGGGCCACAGACCCAGTACTTC. Protein sequence: CASSQGFGAGGPQTQYF.

The chain joins TRBV6-1 to TRBJ1-2; a weak D match, TRBD1 (6 bases). Germline values: CDR1 MNHNS, CDR2 SASEGT. The CDR3 is made up of 14 amino acids. V dropped 3 bases and J dropped 3 bases, with 11 bases sitting between them. The CDR3: CASSEATGHYGYTF. Here the CDR3 DNA reads TGTGCCAGCAGTGAGGCCACAGGGCACTATGGCTACACCTTC.

V is TRBV5-1 and J is TRBJ1-1; weak D call: TRBD1 (5 bases). The V end lost 2 bases, the J end lost 0 bases, and 8 bases lay between the germline ends. CDR1 is SGHRS and CDR2 is YFSETQ in the germline V gene. The CDR3 is 14 residues long. CDR3 coding DNA: TGCGCCAGCAGCTTTGGGGGAATGAACACTGAAGCTTTCTTT. Translated: CASSFGGMNTEAFF.

This chain joins TRBV6-5 and TRBJ2-1; no firm D call. There are 14 residues in the CDR3. The V gene's germline CDR1 is MNHEY and CDR2 SVGAGI. V was trimmed by 0 bases and J by 8 bases, leaving 11 bases between them. The DNA for the CDR3 is TGTGCCAGCAGTTACTCGTTTGAACCACATGAGCAGTTCTTC. Translating gives CASSYSFEPHEQFF.

The gene calls are TRBV18 and TRBJ2-1; 11 bases are a match to TRBD2. CDR1 is KGHSH, CDR2 LQKENI, per germline. Trimming removed 6 bases from V and 2 bases from J; junction bases left unmatched: 12. This CDR3 has 18 residues. This CDR3 reads CASSPTVAGGPTYNEQFF. DNA for the CDR3: TGTGCCAGCTCCCCAACCGTAGCGGGGGGGCCGACCTACAATGAGCAGTTCTTC.

CDR3 residues: CASSVGQGQETQYF. The CDR3 DNA is TGTGCCAGCAGCGTGGGACAGGGGCAAGAGACCCAGTACTTC. The chain couples TRBV5-8 to TRBJ2-5, with 10 bases aligning to TRBD1. J lost 2 bases, V lost 4 bases, and 2 bases had no gene match. The germline V gene encodes CDR1 SGHTS and CDR2 YDEGEE. This CDR3 contains 14 residues.

DNA for the CDR3: TGTGCCAGCAGCTTAAACACAGGAGGCTTCTACGAGCAGTACGTC. This gives the protein CASSLNTGGFYEQYV. The rearrangement joins TRBV11-2 to TRBJ2-7; either TRBD1 or TRBD2 may fit D (5 bases each). V lost 2 bases and J lost 3, with 14 bases in between. Per germline, CDR1 SGHAT and CDR2 FQNNGV. The CDR3 has 15 amino acids.

A note on this clone: Germline and junction disagree at one end, which may indicate a read error. The chain couples TRBV5-1 to TRBJ1-2; D remains unclear. The germline CDR1 and CDR2 sequences are SGHRS and YFSETQ. The CDR3 contains 13 residues. As DNA, the CDR3 is TGCGCCAGCAGCTACAGCGAATCCTATGGCTACACCTTT. It yields the protein CASSYSESYGYTF. Full variable domain (remainder filled in from reference TRBV5-1 and TRBJ1-2): KAGVTQTPRYLIKTRGQQVTLSCSPISGHRSVSWYQQTPGQGLQFLFEYFSETQRNKGNFPGRFSGRQFSNSRSEMNVSTLELGDSALYLCASSYSESYGYTFGSGTRLTVV.

The rearrangement joins TRBV2 to TRBJ1-5; 7 bases agree with TRBD1. The CDR3 spans 12 residues. Germline-derived CDR1 and CDR2 are SNHLY and FYNNEI. With 7 bases clipped from V and 7 bases from J, the junction kept 4 bases outside the gene matches. Here the CDR3 reads CASNRGAQPQHF. The DNA of the CDR3 is TGTGCCAGCAACAGGGGCGCGCAGCCCCAGCATTTT.

The genes are TRBV3-1 (or the pseudogene TRBV3-2) and TRBJ2-3; no definite D call. The germline V and J ends were trimmed by 1 base and 8 bases, with 13 bases remaining between them. The V gene's germline CDR1 is LGHDT and CDR2 YNNKEL (reference sequence). This CDR3 region has 14 residues. The CDR3 bases are TGTGCCAGCAGCCAAGCCCCCCCATCAGGTACGCAGTATTTT. Its protein product is CASSQAPPSGTQYF.

The table lists this clone with a few counts. The genes are TRBV10-1 and TRBJ1-2; 7 bases agree with TRBD1. The CDR3 is 14 residues long. The germline V gene has CDR1 WNHNN and CDR2 SYGVQD (reference sequence). V lost 4 bases, J lost 4 bases, and 6 bases stayed unmatched. CDR3 nucleotide sequence: TGCGCCAGCAGTGGGGGACAGATTGGCTATGGCTACACCTTC. This encodes CASSGGQIGYGYTF.

The chain carries TRBV5-1 and TRBJ2-5, with 9 bases matching TRBD1. The CDR3 is made up of 15 amino acids. V lost 5 bases, J lost 2 bases, and 7 bases stayed unmatched. CDR1 is SGHRS, CDR2 YFSETQ, per germline. CDR3: CASRSTGGTQETQYF. The CDR3 DNA is TGCGCCAGCAGGTCAACAGGGGGCACTCAAGAGACCCAGTACTTC. The full variable domain, with the rest looked up from reference TRBV5-1 and TRBJ2-5, is KAGVTQTPRYLIKTRGQQVTLSCSPISGHRSVSWYQQTPGQGLQFLFEYFSETQRNKGNFPGRFSGRQFSNSRSEMNVSTLELGDSALYLCASRSTGGTQETQYFGPGTRLLVL.

This chain connects TRBV10-1 to TRBJ2-3; a possible D gene is TRBD1 (6 bases). This CDR3 has 15 amino acids. Trimming left V 6 bases short and J 0 bases short, with 13 bases between. Germline loops: CDR1 WNHNN, CDR2 SYGVQD (reference sequence). CDR3 sequence: CASRKRQESTDTQYF. The CDR3 coding sequence is TGCGCCAGCAGGAAGAGACAGGAGAGCACAGATACGCAGTATTTT.

The chain employs TRBV15 and TRBJ1-3; TRBD1 agrees at 8 bases. The CDR3 length is 13 residues. Germline CDR1 LNHNV, CDR2 YYDKDF (reference sequence). J gave up 7 bases and V 5 bases, and 4 bases lay outside the gene matches. The CDR3: CATSADRANTIYF. The CDR3 DNA reads TGTGCCACCAGCGCGGACAGGGCGAACACCATATATTTT.

The J gene is TRBJ2-1, the V gene TRBV3-1 (or the pseudogene TRBV3-2); TRBD2 matches at 8 bases. Trimming at V came to 1 base and at J to 7 bases, leaving 9 bases not matched to a gene. The CDR3 is 16 amino acids. CDR1 is LGHDT and CDR2 is YNNKEL in the germline V gene (reference sequence). The CDR3 is CASSQVRLAGGNEQFF. The CDR3 DNA follows: TGTGCCAGCAGCCAAGTAAGGCTTGCGGGGGGAAATGAGCAGTTCTTC.

This clone was observed a handful of times. The V gene is TRBV5-1, the J gene TRBJ2-4; TRBD1 aligns across 10 bases. CDR1 and CDR2 (germline): SGHRS, YFSETQ. V trimming: 1 base; J trimming: 7 bases; junction bases outside the gene matches: 5. The CDR3 runs to 15 residues. DNA for the CDR3: TGCGCCAGCAGCTTGACCGGGACAGGGGTTAACATTCAGTACTTC. Its protein product is CASSLTGTGVNIQYF.

The genes are TRBV7-2 and TRBJ2-1; the D is unclear. CDR1 is SGHTA and CDR2 is FQGNSA in the germline V gene. This CDR3 region has 13 residues. The V gene lost 5 bases and the J gene lost 2 bases, with 7 bases spanning the gap. The CDR3 loop is CASSTYTYNEQFF. The CDR3 DNA follows: TGTGCCAGCAGCACCTACACCTACAATGAGCAGTTCTTC.

This clone was picked up one time. This chain joins TRBV9 and TRBJ2-1; D is possibly TRBD2 (6 bases). The CDR3 covers 14 residues. V shed 4 bases and J shed 7 bases, with 15 bases lying between them. The V gene's germline CDR1 is SGDLS and CDR2 YYNGEE. The CDR3 loop is CASSMGGVENEQFF. CDR3 DNA sequence: TGTGCCAGCAGCATGGGCGGGGTGGAGAATGAGCAGTTCTTC. Full variable domain (rest looked up from reference TRBV9 and TRBJ2-1): DSGVTQTPKHLITATGQRVTLRCSPRSGDLSVYWYQQSLDQGLQFLIQYYNGEERAKGNILERFSAQQFPDLHSELNLSSLELGDSALYFCASSMGGVENEQFFGPGTRLTVL.

This chain links TRBV30 with TRBJ1-5; D call uncertain. V shed 0 bases and J shed 2 bases, with 11 bases lying between them. The CDR3 runs 15 residues. Germline lookup yields CDR1 GTSNPN and CDR2 SVGIG (reference sequence). For the CDR3, the DNA is TGTGCCTGGAGTGTGGGCAGGCTTGGCAATCAGCCCCAGCATTTT. Its translation: CAWSVGRLGNQPQHF.

This sequence joins TRBV6-5 and TRBJ1-2, with 7 bases that match TRBD1. Per the germline V gene, CDR1 is MNHEY and CDR2 is SVGAGI. Trimming took 10 bases from V and 5 from J; bases not matched to a gene: 13. The CDR3 has 14 residues. This chain's CDR3 is CATEGQDLGYGYTF. The CDR3 nucleotides read TGTGCCACTGAAGGACAGGACCTGGGTTATGGCTACACCTTC.

The CDR3 protein is CASSLVEGLNSPLHF. CDR3 DNA sequence: TGTGCCAGCAGCTTGGTGGAGGGACTAAATTCACCCCTCCACTTT. V gene TRBV5-6 combines with J gene TRBJ1-6; tentatively, D is TRBD1 (5 bases). Deletions cut 0 bases from V and 7 bases from J, with 11 bases between. This CDR3 comprises 15 residues. Germline CDR1 reads SGHDT; CDR2 reads YYEEEE.

CDR3 sequence (DNA): TGCGCCAGCAGCTTAAACAGGGCAGAGACCCAGTACTTC. It is translated as CASSLNRAETQYF. The rearrangement joins TRBV5-1 to TRBJ2-5, with D possibly being TRBD1 (6 bases). This CDR3 contains 13 residues. The germline V gene has CDR1 SGHRS and CDR2 YFSETQ. V was pared by 2 bases and J by 4 bases, with 9 bases between.

The genes are TRBV5-1 and TRBJ2-5; D may match TRBD1 or TRBD2 (5 bases each). Germline CDR1 is SGHRS and CDR2 is YFSETQ. CDR3 length: 13 amino acids. V shed 3 bases and J shed 4 bases, with 10 bases lying between them. The CDR3: CASSSGAAETQYF. In nucleotides, the CDR3 is TGCGCCAGCAGCTCCGGGGCTGCAGAGACCCAGTACTTC.

V usage is TRBV19 and J usage is TRBJ1-5; D is possibly TRBD1 (6 bases). Germline lookup yields CDR1 LNHDA and CDR2 SQIVND (reference sequence). The V and J ends lost 3 bases and 0 bases respectively, with 12 bases between them. CDR3 length: 16 amino acids. This CDR3 is CASSMGIRGSNQPQHF. The CDR3 bases are TGTGCCAGTAGTATGGGAATCAGGGGTAGCAATCAGCCCCAGCATTTT.

This rearrangement joins TRBV30 to TRBJ1-2; maybe TRBD1 (6 bases). V was trimmed by 2 bases and J by 2 bases, leaving 9 bases between them. This CDR3 spans 13 amino acids. Germline values: CDR1 GTSNPN, CDR2 SVGIG (reference sequence). CDR3 sequence reads: CAWSRTDNYGYTF. The DNA for the CDR3 is TGTGCCTGGAGTAGGACAGACAACTATGGCTACACCTTC.